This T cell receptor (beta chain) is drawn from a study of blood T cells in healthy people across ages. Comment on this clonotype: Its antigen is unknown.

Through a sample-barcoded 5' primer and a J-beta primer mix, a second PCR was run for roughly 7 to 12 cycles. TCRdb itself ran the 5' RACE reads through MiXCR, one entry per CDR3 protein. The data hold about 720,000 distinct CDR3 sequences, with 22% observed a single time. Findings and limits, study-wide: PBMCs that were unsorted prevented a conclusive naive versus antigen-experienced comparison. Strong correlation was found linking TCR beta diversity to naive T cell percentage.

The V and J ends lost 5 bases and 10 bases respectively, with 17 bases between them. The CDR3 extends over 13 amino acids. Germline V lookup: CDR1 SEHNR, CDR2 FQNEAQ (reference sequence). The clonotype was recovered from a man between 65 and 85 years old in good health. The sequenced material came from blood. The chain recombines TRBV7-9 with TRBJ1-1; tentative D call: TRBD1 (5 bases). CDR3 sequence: CASSAREGLRAFF. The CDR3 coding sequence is TGTGCCAGCAGCGCTAGAGAGGGACTGAGAGCTTTCTTT.